These 20 T cell receptor beta chains originate from one sample sequenced in a study of blood T cell repertoires in COVID-19. Sequencing was performed with immunoSEQ multiplex PCR; in TCRdb, only in-frame clones are kept and a portion is missing. The data show approximately 350,000 clones, with 65% to 90% seen just once and 7.1% held by the top ten. Source material: peripheral blood. The receptors were sampled from an older woman with COVID-19, enrolled during active disease.

This clone showed up just once. V gene TRBV7-2 combines with J gene TRBJ1-2, with 7 bases identical to TRBD1. Trimming removed 1 base from V and 9 bases from J; junction bases left unmatched: 5. The V gene's germline CDR1 is SGHTA and CDR2 FQGNSA. This CDR3 is 13 amino acids long. CDR3 bases: TGTGCCAGCAGCTTAGGAACAGGGGCGCGCTACACCTTC. Its protein product is CASSLGTGARYTF.

The chain combines TRBV25-1 with TRBJ1-4; the match to TRBD1 covers 8 bases. The V gene's germline CDR1 is MGHDK and CDR2 SYGVNS. Trimming took 7 bases from V and 5 from J; bases not matched to a gene: 6. The CDR3 runs 14 residues. Written as DNA, the CDR3 is TGTGCCAGCACAGATACAGGGGGAAATGAAAAACTGTTTTTT. Protein sequence: CASTDTGGNEKLFF.

CDR3 coding DNA: TGTGCCAGCAGCCCGACCGGGACTGAGAACACTGAAGCTTTCTTT. Translated, it gives CASSPTGTENTEAFF. This chain links TRBV11-3 with TRBJ1-1, with D possibly being TRBD1 (5 bases). V was shortened by 5 bases and J by 1 base, with 14 bases between the two germline ends. Germline V gene lookup returns CDR1 SGHNT and CDR2 YENEEA. The CDR3 sequence is 15 residues long. Full variable domain (missing parts from reference TRBV11-3 and TRBJ1-1): EAGVVQSPRYKIIEKKQPVAFWCNPISGHNTLYWYLQNLGQGPELLIRYENEEAVDDSQLPKDRFSAERLKGVDSTLKIQPAELGDSAVYLCASSPTGTENTEAFFGQGTRLTVV.

To note about this clone: Its ends do not fully match the called genes, so a read error is possible. The chain links TRBV7-2 to TRBJ2-2; D ambiguous. Germline V gene sequence: CDR1 SGHTA, CDR2 FQGNSA. The CDR3 runs to 14 residues. The CDR3 coding sequence is TGTTCCAGCTCCCCGTTAAAACAATCCGGGGAGCTGTTTTTT. Protein: CSSSPLKQSGELFF. Complete variable domain (other parts from reference TRBV7-2 and TRBJ2-2): GAGVSQSPSNKVTEKGKDVELRCDPISGHTALYWYRQSLGQGLEFLIYFQGNSAPDKSGLPSDRFSAERTGGSVSTLTIQRTQQEDSAVYLCSSSPLKQSGELFFGEGSRLTVL.

The J gene is TRBJ1-1, the V gene TRBV18; D is undetermined. CDR3 length: 15 residues. Germline CDR1 and CDR2: KGHSH and LQKENI. V was cut by 4 bases and J by 6 bases, with 18 bases left in between. The CDR3 sequence: CASSLTAGTIAEAFF. The CDR3 region has the DNA TGTGCCAGCTCACTCACTGCGGGTACCATTGCTGAAGCTTTCTTT.

The chain couples TRBV5-1 to TRBJ2-7, with 8 bases that match TRBD1. Germline V gene sequence: CDR1 SGHRS, CDR2 YFSETQ. J was trimmed by 6 bases and V by 3 bases; bases with no gene match: 2. The CDR3 is 12 amino acids. The CDR3 here is CASSSTGGEQYF. In DNA form, the CDR3 reads TGCGCCAGCAGCTCCACAGGGGGCGAGCAGTACTTC.

The V gene is TRBV12-3 or TRBV12-4, the J gene TRBJ1-1; 7 nucleotides agree with TRBD1. The CDR3 covers 12 residues. Trimming took 11 bases from V and 4 from J; bases not matched to a gene: 7. The CDR3 region has the DNA TGTGCCGCCCGCGCAGGGGGCACTGAAGCTTTCTTT. It translates to CAARAGGTEAFF.

The chain is built from TRBV27 and TRBJ1-2; 9 bases match TRBD1. V trimming: 5 bases; J trimming: 9 bases; junction bases outside the gene matches: 7. This CDR3 is built from 13 residues. Germline CDR1 reads MNHEY; CDR2 reads SMNVEV (reference sequence). CDR3 DNA: TGTGCCAGCAGTCCAGGGACAGGGTTAAGCTACACCTTC. Protein: CASSPGTGLSYTF.

The V and J genes are TRBV15 and TRBJ2-7; D remains ambiguous. The germline V gene has CDR1 LNHNV and CDR2 YYDKDF (reference sequence). The CDR3 covers 13 residues. V lost 0 bases and J 3 bases, leaving 6 bases between the germline ends. CDR3 nucleotide sequence: TGTGCCACCAGCAGAGAGAACAGCTACGAGCAGTACTTC. This sequence encodes CATSRENSYEQYF.

In its sample, this clone was seen a few times. V usage is TRBV30 and J usage is TRBJ2-3; 8 bases are a match to TRBD2. This CDR3 is built from 16 residues. Germline CDR1 and CDR2: GTSNPN and SVGIG (reference sequence). With V trimmed by 7 bases and J by 0 bases, 12 bases remained unmatched. CDR3 region: CAFPLAGGRSTDTQYF. In DNA form, the CDR3 reads TGTGCCTTCCCACTGGCGGGGGGACGGAGCACAGATACGCAGTATTTT.

This clone turned up a few times. The chain recombines TRBV9 with TRBJ2-1, with TRBD1 as a possible D gene (7 bases). This CDR3 is 14 amino acids long. Germline V gene lookup returns CDR1 SGDLS and CDR2 YYNGEE. V lost 4 bases, J lost 10 bases, and 18 bases lay in between. CDR3 region: CASSPHRGGREQFF. In DNA, the CDR3 is TGTGCCAGCAGCCCGCACAGGGGAGGCCGCGAGCAGTTCTTC.

V gene TRBV2 combines with J gene TRBJ2-7; perhaps TRBD2 as D (5 bases). Germline V gene sequence: CDR1 SNHLY, CDR2 FYNNEI. This CDR3 is built from 15 residues. With 2 bases removed from V and 6 bases from J, the gap between germline ends came to 17 bases. CDR3: CASSEPRGPGFEQYF. The CDR3 DNA reads as TGTGCCAGCAGTGAACCTCGAGGGCCAGGCTTCGAGCAGTACTTC.

A word on this clone: This specimen includes other DNA sequences encoding the same CDR3. In DNA, the CDR3 is TGTGCCAGCAGCGTCGGGACAGGCACAGATACGCAGTATTTT. It specifies CASSVGTGTDTQYF. The genes are TRBV9 and TRBJ2-3; 7 nucleotides align to TRBD1. In germline, CDR1 is SGDLS, CDR2 YYNGEE. The CDR3 runs 14 residues. Trimming took 2 bases from V and 1 from J; bases not matched to a gene: 1.

The chain is built from TRBV11-3 and TRBJ2-2; 9 bases fit TRBD1. Germline loops: CDR1 SGHNT, CDR2 YENEEA. Losses at the gene ends were 5 bases for V and 1 base for J; bases not matched to a gene: 5. The CDR3 extends over 16 amino acids. The CDR3 loop reads CASSLPGQGNTGELFF. The DNA for the CDR3 is TGTGCCAGCAGCCTTCCGGGACAGGGGAACACCGGGGAGCTGTTTTTT.

The rearrangement joins TRBV24-1 to TRBJ1-1, with D possibly being TRBD1 (6 bases). The ends were cut back, 4 bases at V and 8 bases at J, with 7 bases in the middle. The CDR3 contains 11 residues. CDR1 and CDR2 from the germline V gene are KGHDR and SFDVKD. The CDR3 nucleotides read TGTGCCACCAGTGACGGACAGGAAGCTTTCTTT. Translated: CATSDGQEAFF.

This chain uses TRBV7-3 with TRBJ2-2; 10 bases match TRBD1. CDR1 and CDR2 from the germline V gene are SGHTA and FQGTGA. Trimming took 2 bases from V and 6 from J; bases not matched to a gene: 6. This CDR3 has 16 amino acids. The CDR3 protein is CASSLDRDRGPGELFF. The CDR3, as DNA: TGTGCCAGCAGCTTAGACCGGGACAGGGGACCCGGGGAGCTGTTTTTT.

This clone was observed a few times. CDR3 sequence (DNA): TGTGCCAGCAGCTTAGAGGGACACCTGCTCCTGACTTTC. Protein: CASSLEGHLLLTF. V usage is TRBV7-8 and J usage is TRBJ2-6; weak D call: TRBD1 (6 bases). Germline assignment: CDR1 SGHVS and CDR2 FQNEAQ. CDR3 size: 13 residues. The V and J ends lost 1 base and 14 bases respectively, with 12 bases between them.

The V and J genes are TRBV4-3 and TRBJ1-2; D perhaps matches TRBD1 (6 bases). Between the trimmed V and J ends, which lost 6 bases and 2 bases, there was a span of 10 bases. The germline V gene has CDR1 LGHNA and CDR2 YSLEER. The CDR3 loop spans 13 amino acids. The CDR3 coding sequence is TGCGCCAGCAGGCCGACAGGAAACTATGGCTACACCTTC. Translating gives CASRPTGNYGYTF.

This chain joins TRBV19 and TRBJ2-5, with D maybe TRBD2 (5 bases). The CDR3 contains 14 residues. Trimming took off 5 bases at V and 1 base at J, with 11 bases between the two ends. From germline, CDR1 is LNHDA and CDR2 SQIVND (reference sequence). The CDR3 DNA reads as TGTGCCAGTAGTTTAACCGGGGTCCAAGAGACCCAGTACTTC. Translation gives CASSLTGVQETQYF.

The V gene is TRBV7-6, the J gene TRBJ2-3, with 9 bases fitting TRBD2. The CDR3 consists of 16 residues. J was trimmed by 4 bases and V by 0 bases; bases with no gene match: 5. CDR1 and CDR2 from the germline V gene are SGHVS and FNYEAQ. The CDR3 DNA follows: TGTGCCAGCAGCTTAGCGCAAGCGGGGGGACCAGATACGCAGTATTTT. It is translated as CASSLAQAGGPDTQYF.